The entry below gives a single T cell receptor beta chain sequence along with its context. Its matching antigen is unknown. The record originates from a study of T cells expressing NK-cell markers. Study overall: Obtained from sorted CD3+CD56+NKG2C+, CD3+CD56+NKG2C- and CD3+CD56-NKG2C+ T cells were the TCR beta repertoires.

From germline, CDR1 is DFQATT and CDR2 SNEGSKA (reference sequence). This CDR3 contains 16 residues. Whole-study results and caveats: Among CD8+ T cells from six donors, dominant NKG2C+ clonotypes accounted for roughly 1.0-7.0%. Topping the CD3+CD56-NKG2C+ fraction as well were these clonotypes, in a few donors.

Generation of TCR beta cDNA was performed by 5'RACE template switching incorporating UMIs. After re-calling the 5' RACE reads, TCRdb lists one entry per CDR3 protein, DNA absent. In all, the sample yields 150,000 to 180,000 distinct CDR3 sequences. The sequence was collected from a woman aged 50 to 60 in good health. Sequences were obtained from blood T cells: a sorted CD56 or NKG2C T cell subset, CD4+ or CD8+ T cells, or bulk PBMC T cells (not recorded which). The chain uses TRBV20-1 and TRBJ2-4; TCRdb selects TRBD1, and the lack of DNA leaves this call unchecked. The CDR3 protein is CSARGTVSLAKNIQYF.